Following are 3 T cell receptor beta chains from one sample sequenced in a study of blood T cell repertoires in COVID-19. Sequencing used immunoSEQ multiplex PCR; TCRdb keeps in-frame clones, though not all of them. Here the sample spans around 200,000 clones, approximately 90% being singletons. Sequenced material: peripheral blood. The receptor set was obtained from a woman aged 18-29 years who had recovered from COVID-19.

The CDR3 spells CASRTSGTDTQYF. For the CDR3, the DNA is TGTGCCAGCCGAACTAGCGGCACAGATACGCAGTATTTT. The chain combines TRBV7-2 with TRBJ2-3; 7 bases line up with TRBD2. Germline-derived CDR1 and CDR2 are SGHTA and FQGNSA. Trimming took 8 bases from V and 1 from J; bases not matched to a gene: 3. The CDR3 has 13 residues.

This clone was counted a single time. This sample includes further DNA sequences coding for the same CDR3. CDR3 sequence reads: CASSLATGYGYTF. The CDR3 DNA sequence: TGCGCCAGCAGCTTGGCGACGGGATATGGCTACACCTTC. This chain joins TRBV5-1 and TRBJ1-2; D not certain. V lost 0 bases to trimming and J lost 5 bases, with 8 bases between them. Germline lookup yields CDR1 SGHRS and CDR2 YFSETQ. The CDR3 totals 13 residues.

This clone was observed a few times. The rearrangement joins TRBV7-9 to TRBJ2-3; TRBD2 aligns across 7 bases. J lost 2 bases, V lost 2 bases, and 4 bases had no gene match. Germline-derived CDR1 and CDR2 are SEHNR and FQNEAQ (reference sequence). The CDR3 sequence is 15 residues long. CDR3 sequence: CASSLPSGNTDTQYF. CDR3 DNA sequence: TGTGCCAGCAGCTTACCTAGCGGTAACACAGATACGCAGTATTTT.